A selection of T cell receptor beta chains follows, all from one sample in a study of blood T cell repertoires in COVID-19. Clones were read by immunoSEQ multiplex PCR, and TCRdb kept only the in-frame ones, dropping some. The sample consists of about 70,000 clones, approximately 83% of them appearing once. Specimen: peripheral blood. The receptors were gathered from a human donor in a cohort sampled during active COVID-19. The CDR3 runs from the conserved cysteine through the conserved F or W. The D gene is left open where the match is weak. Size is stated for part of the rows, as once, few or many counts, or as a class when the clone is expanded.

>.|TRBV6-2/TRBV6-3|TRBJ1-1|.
TGTGCCAGCACCCCTGGGGCGGATTGGAACACTGAAGCTTTCTTT
CASTPGADWNTEAFF
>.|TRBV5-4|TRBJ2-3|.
TGTGCCAGCAGCTTGTCTACTCAGGGCTTTACAGATACGCAGTATTTT
CASSLSTQGFTDTQYF
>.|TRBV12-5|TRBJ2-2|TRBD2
TGTGCTAGTGGTTTGACTAGCGGGGGGGGTTACACCGGGGAGCTGTTTTTT
CASGLTSGGGYTGELFF
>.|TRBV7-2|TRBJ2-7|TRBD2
TGTGCCAGCAGCTTAGCTTCTCTAGCGGGCTACGAGCAGTACTTC
CASSLASLAGYEQYF
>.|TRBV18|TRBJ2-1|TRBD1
TGTGCCAGCTCACTGGACAGGGAGGACAATGAGCAGTTCTTC
CASSLDREDNEQFF
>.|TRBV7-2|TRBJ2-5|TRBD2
TGTGCCAGCAGCCTGTCCGGGACTAGCGGACAAGAGACCCAGTACTTC
CASSLSGTSGQETQYF
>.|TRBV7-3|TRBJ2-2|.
TGTGCCAGCAGCTCCGTCCCGGGACTGGCGAACACCGGGGAGCTGTTTTTT
CASSSVPGLANTGELFF
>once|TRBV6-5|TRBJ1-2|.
TGTGCCAGCAGTTTATCCTACGACAGGACCTATGGCTACACCTTC
CASSLSYDRTYGYTF
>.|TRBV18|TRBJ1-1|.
TGTGCCAGCTCACCTCATCGGGACACTGGGAACACTGAAGCTTTCTTT
CASSPHRDTGNTEAFF
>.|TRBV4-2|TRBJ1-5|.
TGTGCCAGCAGCCAATCGACTAGTTCCCATAATCAGCCCCAGCATTTT
CASSQSTSSHNQPQHF
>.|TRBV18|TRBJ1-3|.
TGTGCCAGCTCACCACCGGCGGGGGCTGGAAACACCATATATTTT
CASSPPAGAGNTIYF
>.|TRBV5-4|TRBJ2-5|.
TGTGCCAGCAGCCGAGCGGTATTGGCCCAAGAGACCCAGTACTTC
CASSRAVLAQETQYF
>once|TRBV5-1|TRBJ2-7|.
TGCGCCAGCAGCTCTAGGAGCTCCTACGAGCAGTACTTC
CASSSRSSYEQYF
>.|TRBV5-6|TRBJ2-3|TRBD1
TGTGCCAGCAGCTGGGACAGTGGCAGAGCAGGGACGCAGTATTTT
CASSWDSGRAGTQYF
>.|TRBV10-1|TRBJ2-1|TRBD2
TGCGCCAGCAGTCCGGGACTAGCGGGGGTCCTTGAGCAGTTCTTC
CASSPGLAGVLEQFF
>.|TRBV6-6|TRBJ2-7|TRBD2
TGTGCCAGCAGATCGACTAGCGGGGGGGGATACGAGCAGTACTTC
CASRSTSGGGYEQYF
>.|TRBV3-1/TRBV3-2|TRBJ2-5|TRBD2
TGTGCCAGCAGCCACGGGACTAGCGGGGGGGGGCAAGAGACCCAGTACTTC
CASSHGTSGGGQETQYF
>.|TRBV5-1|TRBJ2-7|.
TGCGCCAGCAGCTTACCGCGGGGCGGGGTCTCCTACGAGCAGTACTTC
CASSLPRGGVSYEQYF
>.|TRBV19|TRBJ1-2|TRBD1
TGTGCCAGTAGTCCTGGACAGGACTATGGCTACACCTTC
CASSPGQDYGYTF
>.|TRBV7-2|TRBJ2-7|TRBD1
TGTGCCAGCAGCTTGGGACAGGGTGTGCACTACGAGCAGTACTTC
CASSLGQGVHYEQYF
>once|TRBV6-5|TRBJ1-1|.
TGTGCCAGCATAGTCGGGGGGCGGTTTGGCACTGAAGCTTTCTTT
CASIVGGRFGTEAFF
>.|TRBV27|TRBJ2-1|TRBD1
TGTGCCAGCAGTTCAAGACAGGGGGGGGATGAGCAGTTCTTC
CASSSRQGGDEQFF
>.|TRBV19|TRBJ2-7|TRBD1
TGTGCCAGTAGAACCGGGACAGAGTCCTACGAGCAGTACTTC
CASRTGTESYEQYF
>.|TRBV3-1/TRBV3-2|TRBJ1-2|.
TGTGCCAGCAGCCAAGATCTCCTAACGGGAGTGAATGGCTACACCTTC
CASSQDLLTGVNGYTF
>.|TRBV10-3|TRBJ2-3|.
TGTGCCATACAAGGACTAACGGAGGCAGATACGCAGTATTTT
CAIQGLTEADTQYF
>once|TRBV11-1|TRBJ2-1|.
TGTGCCAGCGCAGGGACTAGGGCAGGGGGTGAGCAGTTCTTC
CASAGTRAGGEQFF
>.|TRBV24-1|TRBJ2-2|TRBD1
TGTGCCACCAGTGACCCTGGACAGGGGAACACCGGGGAGCTGTTTTTT
CATSDPGQGNTGELFF
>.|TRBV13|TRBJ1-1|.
TGTGCCAGCAGCTTACGCTTGGGTGCAGGAGGAAGCACTGAAGCTTTCTTT
CASSLRLGAGGSTEAFF
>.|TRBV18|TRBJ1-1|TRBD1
TGTGCCAGCTCACTGCACAGGGGAGAGACTGAAGCTTTCTTT
CASSLHRGETEAFF
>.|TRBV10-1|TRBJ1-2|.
TGCGCCAGCAGTTCAGGGGCCGGCTATGGCTACACCTTC
CASSSGAGYGYTF
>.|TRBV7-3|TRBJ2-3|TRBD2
TGTGCCAGCAGCCTGCGGGGGGGTTCTGTGAATACGCAGTATTTT
CASSLRGGSVNTQYF
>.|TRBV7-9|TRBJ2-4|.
TGTGCCAGCACCATATCGGGGGACCACATTCAGTACTTC
CASTISGDHIQYF
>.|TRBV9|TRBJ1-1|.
TGTGCCAGCAGCGTATTAACAGCGAACACTGAAGCTTTCTTT
CASSVLTANTEAFF
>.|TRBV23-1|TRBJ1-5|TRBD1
TGCGCCAGCAGTCGCCATCCACAGGGGTTACATCAGCCCCAGCATTTT
CASSRHPQGLHQPQHF
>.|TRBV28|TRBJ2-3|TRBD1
TGTGCCAGCAGGGAGACAGGGGATAATAGTCCAGATACGCAGTATTTT
CASRETGDNSPDTQYF
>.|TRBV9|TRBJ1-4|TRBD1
TGTGCCAGCAGCGAACGACAGGGGGCAACTAATGAAAAACTGTTTTTT
CASSERQGATNEKLFF
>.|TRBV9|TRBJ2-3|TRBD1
TGTGCCAGCAGCGTAGGGGACAGAGATACGCAGTATTTT
CASSVGDRDTQYF
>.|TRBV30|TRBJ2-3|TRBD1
TGTGCCTGGAGGGGGACAGGGGGCATTGCTGGTACGCAGTATTTT
CAWRGTGGIAGTQYF
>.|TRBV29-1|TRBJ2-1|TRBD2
TGCAGCGTTGACTCCCCTAGCGGGGGGAATGAGCAGTTCTTC
CSVDSPSGGNEQFF
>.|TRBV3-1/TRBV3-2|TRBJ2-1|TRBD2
TGTGCCAGCAGCCAAGGACTAGCCGACTTGGTGCAGTTCTTC
CASSQGLADLVQFF
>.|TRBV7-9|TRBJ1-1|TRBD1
TGTGCCAGCAGCTCCCCCGGACAGGGGAACACTGAAGCTTTCTTT
CASSSPGQGNTEAFF
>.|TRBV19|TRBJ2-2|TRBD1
TGTGCCAGTAGTGTGGACAGGGCAAGGACCGGGGAGCTGTTTTTT
CASSVDRARTGELFF
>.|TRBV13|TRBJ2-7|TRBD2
TGTGCCAGCAGCTTAGGCAAGCGGGGGTCCTACGAGCAGTACTTC
CASSLGKRGSYEQYF
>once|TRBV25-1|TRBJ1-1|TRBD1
TGTGCCAGCAGTGAACATGGGCAGGGGGGTACTGAAGCTTTCTTT
CASSEHGQGGTEAFF
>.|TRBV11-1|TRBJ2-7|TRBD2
TGTGCCAGCAGCTTAGGGGGGGGCGAGCAGTACTTC
CASSLGGGEQYF
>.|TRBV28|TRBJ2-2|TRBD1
TGTGCCAGCACCTTATCCCGAGCCGGGACAGGGGTAACCGGGGAGCTGTTTTTT
CASTLSRAGTGVTGELFF
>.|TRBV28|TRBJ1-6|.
TGTGCCAGCAGGAAAACAAGCTCCTATAATTCACCCCTCCACTTT
CASRKTSSYNSPLHF
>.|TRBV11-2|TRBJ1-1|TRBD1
TGTGCCAGCAGCTTAGTGACAGGGATGAACACTGAAGCTTTCTTT
CASSLVTGMNTEAFF
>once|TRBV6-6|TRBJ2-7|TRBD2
TGTGCCAGCAGTTACGGTGGGACTAGCGGGGGTTACGAGCAGTACTTC
CASSYGGTSGGYEQYF
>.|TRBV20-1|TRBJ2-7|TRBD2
TGCAGTGCTAGTTTCGGACTAGCGATGTCCTACGAGCAGTACTTC
CSASFGLAMSYEQYF
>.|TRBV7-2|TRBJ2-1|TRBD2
TGTGCCAGCAGCTTAGTGACGGGGGGGCGCAATGAGCAGTTCTTC
CASSLVTGGRNEQFF
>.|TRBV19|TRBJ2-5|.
TGTGCCAGTAGTTCTCGATGGACAGTAGAAGAGACCCAGTACTTC
CASSSRWTVEETQYF
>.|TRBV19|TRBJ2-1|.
TGTGCCAGTAGTATCGGACTTGAGCAGTTCTTC
CASSIGLEQFF
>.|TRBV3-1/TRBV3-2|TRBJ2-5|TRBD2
TGTGCCAGCAGCCTCGGACTAGCGGGGGGGCAGACCCAGTACTTC
CASSLGLAGGQTQYF
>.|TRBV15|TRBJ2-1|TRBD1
TGTGCCACCAGCAGATCCGGACAGGGGGCCTACAATGAGCAGTTCTTC
CATSRSGQGAYNEQFF
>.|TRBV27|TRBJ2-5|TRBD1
TGTGCCAGCACCCAGGTCTTCCTCGGGACAGGGGGCTTTAAGACCCAGTACTTC
CASTQVFLGTGGFKTQYF
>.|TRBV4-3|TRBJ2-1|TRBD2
TGCGCCAGCAGCCGCTCACTAGCGGCGAGCAATGAGCAGTTCTTC
CASSRSLAASNEQFF
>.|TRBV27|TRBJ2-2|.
TGTGCCAGCAGTTTATTCTGGCAGGGAAGTCGCCCCGGGGAGCTGTTTTTT
CASSLFWQGSRPGELFF
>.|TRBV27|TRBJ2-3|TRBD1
TGTGCCAGCTCTACAGGGGGTCGCAGCGGTACGCAGTATTTT
CASSTGGRSGTQYF
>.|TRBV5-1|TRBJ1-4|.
TGCGCCAGCAGCTTTCAAGGGGCAACTAATGAAAAACTGTTTTTT
CASSFQGATNEKLFF